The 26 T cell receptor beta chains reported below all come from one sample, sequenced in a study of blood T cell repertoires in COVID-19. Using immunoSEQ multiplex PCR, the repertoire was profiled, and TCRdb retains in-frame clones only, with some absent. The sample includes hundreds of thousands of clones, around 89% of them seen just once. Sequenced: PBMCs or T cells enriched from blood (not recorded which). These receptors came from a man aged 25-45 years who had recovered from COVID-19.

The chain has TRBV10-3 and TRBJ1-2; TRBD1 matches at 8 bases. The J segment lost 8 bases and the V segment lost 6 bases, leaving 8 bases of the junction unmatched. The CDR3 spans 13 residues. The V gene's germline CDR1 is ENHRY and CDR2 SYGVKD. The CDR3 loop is CAISPGQGDGYTF. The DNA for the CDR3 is TGTGCCATCAGCCCCGGACAGGGTGACGGCTACACCTTC.

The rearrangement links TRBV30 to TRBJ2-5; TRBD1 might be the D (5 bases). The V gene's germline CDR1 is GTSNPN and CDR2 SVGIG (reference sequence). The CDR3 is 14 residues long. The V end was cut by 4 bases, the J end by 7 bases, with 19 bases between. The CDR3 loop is CAWNPPSDQGTQYF. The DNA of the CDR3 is TGTGCCTGGAATCCCCCAAGCGATCAGGGGACCCAGTACTTC.

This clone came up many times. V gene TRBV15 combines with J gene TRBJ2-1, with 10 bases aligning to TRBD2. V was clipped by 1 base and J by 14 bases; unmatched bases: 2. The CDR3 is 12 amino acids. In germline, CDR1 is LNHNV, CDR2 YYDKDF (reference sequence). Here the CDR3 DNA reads TGTGCCACCAGCAGAGCCGGGACTAGCGAGTTCTTC. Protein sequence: CATSRAGTSEFF.

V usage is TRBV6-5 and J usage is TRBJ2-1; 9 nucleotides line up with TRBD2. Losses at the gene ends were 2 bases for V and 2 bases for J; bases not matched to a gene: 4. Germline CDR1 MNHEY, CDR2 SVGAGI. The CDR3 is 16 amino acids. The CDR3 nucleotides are TGTGCCAGCAGTTACGGCGGGGGGGGGCCCTACAATGAGCAGTTCTTC. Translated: CASSYGGGGPYNEQFF.

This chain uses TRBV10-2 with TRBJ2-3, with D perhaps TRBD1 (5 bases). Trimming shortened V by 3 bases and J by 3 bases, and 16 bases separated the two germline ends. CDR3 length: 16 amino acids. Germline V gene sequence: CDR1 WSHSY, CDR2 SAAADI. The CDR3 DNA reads TGCGCCAGCAGTGACCCAGGGCCTGCTGGGACAGATACGCAGTATTTT. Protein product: CASSDPGPAGTDTQYF.

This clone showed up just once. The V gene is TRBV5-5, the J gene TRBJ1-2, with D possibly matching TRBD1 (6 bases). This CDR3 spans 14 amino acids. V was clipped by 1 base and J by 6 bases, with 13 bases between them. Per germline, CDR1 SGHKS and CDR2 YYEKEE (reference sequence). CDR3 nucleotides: TGTGCCAGCAGCTTGCTTTCAGGGGCTGATGGCTACACCTTC. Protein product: CASSLLSGADGYTF.

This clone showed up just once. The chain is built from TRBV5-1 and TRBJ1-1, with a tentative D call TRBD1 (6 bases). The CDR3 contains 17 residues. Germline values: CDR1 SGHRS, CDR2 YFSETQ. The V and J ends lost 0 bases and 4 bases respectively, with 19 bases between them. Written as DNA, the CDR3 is TGCGCCAGCAGCTTGGCCGCGGGGGCGAGGGTTTCCACTGAAGCTTTCTTT. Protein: CASSLAAGARVSTEAFF. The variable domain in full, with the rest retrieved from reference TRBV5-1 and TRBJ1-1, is KAGVTQTPRYLIKTRGQQVTLSCSPISGHRSVSWYQQTPGQGLQFLFEYFSETQRNKGNFPGRFSGRQFSNSRSEMNVSTLELGDSALYLCASSLAAGARVSTEAFFGQGTRLTVV.

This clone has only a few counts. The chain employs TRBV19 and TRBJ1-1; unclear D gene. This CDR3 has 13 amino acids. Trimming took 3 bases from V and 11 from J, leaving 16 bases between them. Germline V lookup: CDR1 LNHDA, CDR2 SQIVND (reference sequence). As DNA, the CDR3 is TGTGCCAGTAGTATTGACCCCGTTTCGGAGGCTTTCTTT. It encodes CASSIDPVSEAFF.

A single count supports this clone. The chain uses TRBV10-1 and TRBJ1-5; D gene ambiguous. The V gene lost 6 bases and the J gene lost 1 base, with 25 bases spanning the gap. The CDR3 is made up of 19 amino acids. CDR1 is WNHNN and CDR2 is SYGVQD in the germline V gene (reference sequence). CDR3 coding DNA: TGCGCCAGCAGGGGATATCAGGACGGGTGGACTGGGAGCAATCAGCCCCAGCATTTT. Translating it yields CASRGYQDGWTGSNQPQHF.

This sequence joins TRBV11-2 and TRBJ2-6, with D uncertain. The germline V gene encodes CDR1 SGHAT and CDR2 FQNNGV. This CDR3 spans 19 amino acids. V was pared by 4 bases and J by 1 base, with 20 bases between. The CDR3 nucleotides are TGTGCCAGCAGCTCATATGAGGCGTGGGTGAAATCTGGGGCCAACGTCCTGACTTTC. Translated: CASSSYEAWVKSGANVLTF.

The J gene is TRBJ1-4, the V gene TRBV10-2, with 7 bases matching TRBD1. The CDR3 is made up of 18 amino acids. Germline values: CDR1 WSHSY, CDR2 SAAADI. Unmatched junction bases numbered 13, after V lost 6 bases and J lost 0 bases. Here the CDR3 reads CASSEWGYRGTTNEKLFF. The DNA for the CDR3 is TGCGCCAGCAGCGAATGGGGCTACAGGGGCACAACTAATGAAAAACTGTTTTTT.

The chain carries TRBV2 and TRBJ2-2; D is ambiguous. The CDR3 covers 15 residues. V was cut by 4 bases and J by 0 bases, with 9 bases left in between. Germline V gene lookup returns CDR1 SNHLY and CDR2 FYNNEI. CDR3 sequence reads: CASSVSESNTGELFF. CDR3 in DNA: TGTGCCAGCAGTGTAAGCGAATCGAACACCGGGGAGCTGTTTTTT.

The CDR3 protein is CASSLGQAATDTQYF. The CDR3 nucleotides read TGTGCCAGCAGCTTAGGTCAAGCGGCCACAGATACGCAGTATTTT. The chain has TRBV7-9 and TRBJ2-3; D possibly corresponds to TRBD2 (5 bases). Looked up from germline, CDR1 is SEHNR and CDR2 is FQNEAQ (reference sequence). Trimming left V 1 base short and J 2 bases short, with 10 bases between. This CDR3 has 15 amino acids.

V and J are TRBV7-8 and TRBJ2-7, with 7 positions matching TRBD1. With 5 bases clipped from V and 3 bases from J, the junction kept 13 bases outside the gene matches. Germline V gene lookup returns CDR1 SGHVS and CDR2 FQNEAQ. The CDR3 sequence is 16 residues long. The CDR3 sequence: CASSLTTGTVNYEQYF. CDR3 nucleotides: TGTGCCAGCAGCCTCACCACCGGGACAGTGAACTACGAGCAGTACTTC.

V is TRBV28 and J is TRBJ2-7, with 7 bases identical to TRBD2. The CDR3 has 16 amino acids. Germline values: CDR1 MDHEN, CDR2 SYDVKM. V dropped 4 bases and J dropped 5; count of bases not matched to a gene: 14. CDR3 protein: CASSSPRAGAMNEQYF. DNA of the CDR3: TGTGCCAGCAGTTCCCCTCGGGCGGGAGCGATGAACGAGCAGTACTTC.

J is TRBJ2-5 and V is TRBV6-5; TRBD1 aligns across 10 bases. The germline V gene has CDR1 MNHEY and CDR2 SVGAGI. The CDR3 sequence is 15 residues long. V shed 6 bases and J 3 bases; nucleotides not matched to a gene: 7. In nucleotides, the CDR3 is TGTGCCAGCAGCTACCCCGGGACAGGGGAAGAGACCCAGTACTTC. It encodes CASSYPGTGEETQYF.

This CDR3 reads CASRLLASNPGELFF. In DNA form, the CDR3 reads TGTGCCAGCAGACTATTAGCGTCTAACCCCGGGGAGCTGTTTTTT. The rearrangement joins TRBV11-2 to TRBJ2-2; possibly TRBD2 for D (5 bases). Per germline, CDR1 SGHAT and CDR2 FQNNGV. The CDR3 covers 15 residues. Trimming left V 6 bases short and J 6 bases short, with 17 bases between.

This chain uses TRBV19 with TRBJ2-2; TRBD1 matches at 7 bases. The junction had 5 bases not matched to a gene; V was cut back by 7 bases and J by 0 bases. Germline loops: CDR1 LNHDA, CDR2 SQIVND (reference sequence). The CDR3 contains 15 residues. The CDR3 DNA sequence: TGTGCCAGTATTCCCGGGACAGCGAACACCGGGGAGCTGTTTTTT. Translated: CASIPGTANTGELFF.

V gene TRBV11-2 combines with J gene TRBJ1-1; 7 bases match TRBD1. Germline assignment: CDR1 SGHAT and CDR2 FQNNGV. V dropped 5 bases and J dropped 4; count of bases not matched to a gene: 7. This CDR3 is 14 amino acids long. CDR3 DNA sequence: TGTGCCAGCAGCCTCCAGGGGGTCGTCACTGAAGCTTTCTTT. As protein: CASSLQGVVTEAFF.

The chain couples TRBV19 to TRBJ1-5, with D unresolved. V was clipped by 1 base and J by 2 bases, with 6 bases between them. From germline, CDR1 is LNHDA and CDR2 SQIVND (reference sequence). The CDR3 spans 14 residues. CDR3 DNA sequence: TGTGCCAGTAGTATAGCGAGGGGCAATCAGCCCCAGCATTTT. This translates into CASSIARGNQPQHF.

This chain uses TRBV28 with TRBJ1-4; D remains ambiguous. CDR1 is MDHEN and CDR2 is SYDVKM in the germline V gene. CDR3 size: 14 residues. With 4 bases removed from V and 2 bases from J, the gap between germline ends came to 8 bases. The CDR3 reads CASSSAGTNEKLFF. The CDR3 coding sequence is TGTGCCAGCAGTTCGGCAGGTACTAATGAAAAACTGTTTTTT.

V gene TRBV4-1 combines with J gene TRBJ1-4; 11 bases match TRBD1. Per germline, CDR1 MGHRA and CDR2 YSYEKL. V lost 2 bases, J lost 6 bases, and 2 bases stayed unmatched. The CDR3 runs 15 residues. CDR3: CASSQRDRGYEKLFF. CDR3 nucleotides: TGCGCCAGCAGCCAAAGGGACAGGGGGTATGAAAAACTGTTTTTT.

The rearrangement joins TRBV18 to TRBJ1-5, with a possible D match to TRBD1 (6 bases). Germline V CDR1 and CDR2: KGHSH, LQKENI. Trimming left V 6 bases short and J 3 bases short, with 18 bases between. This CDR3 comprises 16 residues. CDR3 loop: CASSPGNRAINQPQHF. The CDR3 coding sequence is TGTGCCAGCTCTCCGGGGAACAGGGCTATCAATCAGCCCCAGCATTTT.

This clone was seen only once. CDR3 bases: TGTGCCAGTAGTATCGCCAGGGGTGACATTCAGTACTTC. It encodes CASSIARGDIQYF. The chain joins TRBV19 to TRBJ2-4, with a weak D call TRBD1 (6 bases). CDR3 length: 13 residues. Germline V gene lookup returns CDR1 LNHDA and CDR2 SQIVND (reference sequence). Trimming pared 3 bases from V and 8 bases from J, leaving 11 bases between.

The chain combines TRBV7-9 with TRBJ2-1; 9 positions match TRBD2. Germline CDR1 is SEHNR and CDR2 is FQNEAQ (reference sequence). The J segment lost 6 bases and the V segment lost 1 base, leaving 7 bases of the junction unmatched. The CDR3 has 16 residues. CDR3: CASSLEIAGEGNEQFF. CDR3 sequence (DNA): TGTGCCAGCAGCTTAGAAATAGCGGGAGAGGGCAATGAGCAGTTCTTC.

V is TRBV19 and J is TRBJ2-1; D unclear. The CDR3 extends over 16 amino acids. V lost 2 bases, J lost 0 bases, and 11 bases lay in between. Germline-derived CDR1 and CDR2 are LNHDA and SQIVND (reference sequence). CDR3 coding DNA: TGTGCCAGTAGTATACAGGCCAAGAGCTCCTACAATGAGCAGTTCTTC. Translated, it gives CASSIQAKSSYNEQFF.